The clone carrying this TCR beta chain was detected many times. Its antigen is currently unknown. TCRdb passed the reads through MiXCR, listing each CDR3 protein once. The sample includes 700,000 to 900,000 distinct CDR3 sequences, approximately 32% seen only once; the top ten take roughly 13%. These data come from a study of T cell repertoires in cytomegalovirus infection. The V gene end was trimmed by 3 bases and the J gene end by 3 bases; junction bases not matched to a gene: 7. Germline CDR1 reads KGHSH; CDR2 reads LQKENI. The CDR3 extends over 15 amino acids. The source was cultured CD8+ T cells from PBMCs, collected from culture after CMV antigen stimulation. The genes are TRBV18 and TRBJ1-1; 7 bases are shared with TRBD1. This sequence originates from a human donor in good health (CMV status not recorded). Some clones in this sample may be carry-over from other donors' samples. This chain's CDR3 is CASSPQQQGYTEAFF. CDR3 nucleotide sequence: TGTGCCAGCTCACCTCAACAACAGGGGTACACTGAAGCTTTCTTT.